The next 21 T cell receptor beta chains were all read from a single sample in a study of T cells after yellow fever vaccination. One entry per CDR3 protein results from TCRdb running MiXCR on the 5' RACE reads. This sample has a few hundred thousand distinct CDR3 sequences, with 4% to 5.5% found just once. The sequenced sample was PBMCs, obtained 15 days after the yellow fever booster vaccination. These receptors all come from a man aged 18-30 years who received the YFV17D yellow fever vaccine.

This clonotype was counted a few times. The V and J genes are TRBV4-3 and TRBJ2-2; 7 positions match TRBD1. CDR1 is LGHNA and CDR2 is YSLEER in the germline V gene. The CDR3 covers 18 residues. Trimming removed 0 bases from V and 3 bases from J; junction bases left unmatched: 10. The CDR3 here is CASSQDFLRGRHTGELFF. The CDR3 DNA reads TGCGCCAGCAGCCAAGATTTTCTTAGGGGGCGTCACACCGGGGAGCTGTTTTTT.

DNA of the CDR3: TGTGCCAGCAGCTTAGTTAGCGGGGGGGCCGCGGATACGCAGTATTTT. Translated, it gives CASSLVSGGAADTQYF. The V gene is TRBV7-2, the J gene TRBJ2-3; 11 bases align to TRBD2. Germline CDR1 is SGHTA and CDR2 is FQGNSA. This CDR3 comprises 16 residues. Germline trimming cut 1 base from V and 6 bases from J; bases unmatched to any gene: 6.

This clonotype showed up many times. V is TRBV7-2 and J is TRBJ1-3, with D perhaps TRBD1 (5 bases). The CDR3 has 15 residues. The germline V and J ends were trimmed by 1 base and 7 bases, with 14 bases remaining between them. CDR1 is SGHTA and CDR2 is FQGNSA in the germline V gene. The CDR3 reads CASSLGSQGSNTIYF. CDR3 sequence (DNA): TGTGCCAGCAGCTTAGGGTCCCAGGGCAGTAACACCATATATTTT.

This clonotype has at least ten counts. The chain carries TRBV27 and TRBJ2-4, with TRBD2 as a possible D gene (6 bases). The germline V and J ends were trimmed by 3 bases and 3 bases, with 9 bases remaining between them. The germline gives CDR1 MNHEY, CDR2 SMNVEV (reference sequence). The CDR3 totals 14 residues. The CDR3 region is CASSFAGLKNIQYF. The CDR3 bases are TGTGCCAGCAGTTTCGCGGGGCTCAAAAACATTCAGTACTTC.

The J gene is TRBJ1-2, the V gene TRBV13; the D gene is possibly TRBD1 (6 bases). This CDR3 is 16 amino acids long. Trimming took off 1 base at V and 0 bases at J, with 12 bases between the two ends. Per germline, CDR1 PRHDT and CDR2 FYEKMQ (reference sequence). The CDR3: CASSLAGQTANYGYTF. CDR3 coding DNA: TGTGCCAGCAGCTTAGCGGGACAAACAGCTAACTATGGCTACACCTTC.

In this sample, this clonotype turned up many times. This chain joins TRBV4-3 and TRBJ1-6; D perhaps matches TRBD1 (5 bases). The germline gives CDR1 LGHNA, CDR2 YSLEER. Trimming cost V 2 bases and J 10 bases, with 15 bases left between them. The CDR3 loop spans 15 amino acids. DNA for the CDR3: TGCGCCAGCAGCCAAAGTGGCGGCAGGGACTCACCCCTCCACTTT. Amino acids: CASSQSGGRDSPLHF.

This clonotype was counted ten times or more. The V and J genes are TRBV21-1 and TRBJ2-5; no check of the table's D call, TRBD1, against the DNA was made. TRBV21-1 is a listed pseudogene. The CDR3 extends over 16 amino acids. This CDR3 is CASSLIPGQGQETQYF. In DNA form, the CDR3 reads TGTGCCAGCAGCCTGATACCGGGACAGGGCCAAGAGACCCAGTACTTC.

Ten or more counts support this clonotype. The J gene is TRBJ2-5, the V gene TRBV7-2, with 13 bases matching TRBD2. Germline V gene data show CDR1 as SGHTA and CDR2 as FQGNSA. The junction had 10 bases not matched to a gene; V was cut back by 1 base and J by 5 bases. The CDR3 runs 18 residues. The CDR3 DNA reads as TGTGCCAGCAGCTTAGTGCCTAGACTAGCGGGGGGCCGGGAGACCCAGTACTTC. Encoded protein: CASSLVPRLAGGRETQYF. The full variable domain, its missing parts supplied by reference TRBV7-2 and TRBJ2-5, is GAGVSQSPSNKVTEKGKDVELRCDPISGHTALYWYRQSLGQGLEFLIYFQGNSAPDKSGLPSDRFSAERTGGSVSTLTIQRTQQEDSAVYLCASSLVPRLAGGRETQYFGPGTRLLVL.

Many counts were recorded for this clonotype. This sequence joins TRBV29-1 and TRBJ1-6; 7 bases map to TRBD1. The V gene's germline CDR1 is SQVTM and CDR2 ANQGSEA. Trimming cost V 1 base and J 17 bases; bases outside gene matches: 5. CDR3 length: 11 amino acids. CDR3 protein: CSVEAGGRIHF. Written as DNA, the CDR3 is TGCAGCGTTGAAGCAGGGGGGCGAATCCACTTT.

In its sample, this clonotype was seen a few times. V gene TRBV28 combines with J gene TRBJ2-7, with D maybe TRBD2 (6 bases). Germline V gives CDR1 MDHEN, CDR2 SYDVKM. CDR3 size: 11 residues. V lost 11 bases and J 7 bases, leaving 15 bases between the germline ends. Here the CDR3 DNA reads TGTGCCGCCGCGGGGCTTTGGGAGCAGTACTTC. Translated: CAAAGLWEQYF.

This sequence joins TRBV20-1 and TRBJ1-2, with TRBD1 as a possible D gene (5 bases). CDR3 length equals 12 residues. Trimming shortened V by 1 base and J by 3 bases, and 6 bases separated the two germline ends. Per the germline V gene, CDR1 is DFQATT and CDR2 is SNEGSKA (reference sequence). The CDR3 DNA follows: TGCAGTGCTAGAGTGGGGGACTATGGCTACACCTTC. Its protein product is CSARVGDYGYTF.

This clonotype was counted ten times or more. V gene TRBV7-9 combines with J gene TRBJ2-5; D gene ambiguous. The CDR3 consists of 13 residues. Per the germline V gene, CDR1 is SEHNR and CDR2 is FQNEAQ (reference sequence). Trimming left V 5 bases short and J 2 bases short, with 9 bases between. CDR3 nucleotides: TGTGCCAGCAGCGCCGTTCTTCAAGAGACCCAGTACTTC. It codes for CASSAVLQETQYF.

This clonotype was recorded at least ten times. Here the CDR3 DNA reads TGTGCCAGCAGCGAGGGACACAGCCAAGAGACCCAGTACTTC. Translating gives CASSEGHSQETQYF. The chain couples TRBV9 to TRBJ2-5, with TRBD1 as a possible D gene (6 bases). This CDR3 region has 14 residues. With 3 bases removed from V and 1 base from J, the gap between germline ends came to 10 bases. The germline gives CDR1 SGDLS, CDR2 YYNGEE.

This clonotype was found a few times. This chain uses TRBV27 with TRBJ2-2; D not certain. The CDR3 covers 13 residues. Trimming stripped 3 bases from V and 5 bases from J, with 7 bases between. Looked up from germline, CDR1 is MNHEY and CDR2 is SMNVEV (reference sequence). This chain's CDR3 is CASSFPYTGELFF. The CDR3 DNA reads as TGTGCCAGCAGTTTTCCGTATACCGGGGAGCTGTTTTTT.

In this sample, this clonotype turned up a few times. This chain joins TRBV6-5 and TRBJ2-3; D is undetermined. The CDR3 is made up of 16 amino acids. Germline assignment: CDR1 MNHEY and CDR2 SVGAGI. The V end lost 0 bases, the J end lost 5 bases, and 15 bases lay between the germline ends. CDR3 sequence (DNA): TGTGCCAGCAGTTACTCCCCCACTCCCCCGGGAGATACGCAGTATTTT. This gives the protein CASSYSPTPPGDTQYF.

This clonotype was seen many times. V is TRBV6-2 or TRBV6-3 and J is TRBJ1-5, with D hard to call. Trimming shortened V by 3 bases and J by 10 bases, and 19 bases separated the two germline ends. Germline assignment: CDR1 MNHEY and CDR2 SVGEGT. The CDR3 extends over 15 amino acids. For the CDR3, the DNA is TGTGCCAGCAGTTATCCTCCGAATAATCATTTCCCCCAGCATTTT. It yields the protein CASSYPPNNHFPQHF.

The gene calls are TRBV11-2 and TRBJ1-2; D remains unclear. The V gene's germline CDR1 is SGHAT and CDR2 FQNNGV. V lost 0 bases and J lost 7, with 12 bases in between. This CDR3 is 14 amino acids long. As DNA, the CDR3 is TGTGCCAGCAGCTTAGATCAAAATCGGGGTGGCTACACCTTC. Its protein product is CASSLDQNRGGYTF.

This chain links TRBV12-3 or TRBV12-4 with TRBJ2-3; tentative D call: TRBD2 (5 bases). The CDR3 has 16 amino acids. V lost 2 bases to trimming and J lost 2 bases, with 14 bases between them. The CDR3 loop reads CASSLFRAGDTDTQYF. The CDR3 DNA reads TGTGCCAGCAGTTTATTTCGGGCGGGCGACACAGATACGCAGTATTTT.

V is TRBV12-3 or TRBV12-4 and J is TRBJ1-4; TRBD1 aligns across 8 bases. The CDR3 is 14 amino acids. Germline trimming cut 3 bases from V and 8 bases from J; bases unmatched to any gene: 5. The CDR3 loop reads CASSFQGAEEKLFF. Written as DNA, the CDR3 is TGTGCCAGCAGTTTTCAGGGGGCGGAGGAAAAACTGTTTTTT.

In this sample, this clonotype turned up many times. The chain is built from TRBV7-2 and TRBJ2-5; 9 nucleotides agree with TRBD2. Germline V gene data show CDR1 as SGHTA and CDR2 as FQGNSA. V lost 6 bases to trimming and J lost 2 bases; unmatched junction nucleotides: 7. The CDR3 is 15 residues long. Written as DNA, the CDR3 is TGTGCCAGCAGGTGGGGGACTAGCCTACAAGAGACCCAGTACTTC. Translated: CASRWGTSLQETQYF.

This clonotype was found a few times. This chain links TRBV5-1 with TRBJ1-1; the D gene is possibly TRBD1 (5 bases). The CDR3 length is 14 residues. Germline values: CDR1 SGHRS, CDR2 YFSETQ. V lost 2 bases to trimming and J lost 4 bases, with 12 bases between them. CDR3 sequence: CASSFGAAGTEAFF. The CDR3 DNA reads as TGCGCCAGCAGCTTCGGGGCGGCGGGCACTGAAGCTTTCTTT.